One and the same sample provided the 24 T cell receptor beta chains below, sequenced in a study of T cell repertoires in cytomegalovirus infection. TCRdb analysed the reads with MiXCR anew, one entry per CDR3 protein. The data contain nearly 450,000 distinct CDR3 sequences, approximately 32% of them singletons. The sample comprised PBMCs. These receptors came from a human donor in good health (CMV status not recorded). Some clones in this sample may be carry-over from other donors' samples.

V and J are TRBV6-1 and TRBJ2-3; D may be TRBD2 (6 bases). V lost 8 bases and J 4 bases, leaving 19 bases between the germline ends. This CDR3 is 15 amino acids long. Germline values: CDR1 MNHNS, CDR2 SASEGT. CDR3 protein: CASRLIPGGADTQYF. CDR3 bases: TGTGCCAGCCGTCTTATACCAGGAGGGGCAGATACGCAGTATTTT.

Note on this clonotype: Lacking the conserved final phenylalanine or tryptophan, this CDR3 likely reflects a read error. The chain uses TRBV20-1 and TRBJ2-3; 9 bases fit TRBD1. The CDR3 consists of 13 residues. Germline CDR1 DFQATT, CDR2 SNEGSKA (reference sequence). This CDR3 is CRGGQGGTDTQYC. In DNA, the CDR3 is TGCAGGGGGGGACAGGGTGGCACAGATACGCAGTATTGT.

This clonotype was recorded a few times. The V call is TRBV12-3 or TRBV12-4, the J call TRBJ2-2, with 8 positions matching TRBD1. Trimming removed 6 bases from V and 4 bases from J; junction bases left unmatched: 7. The CDR3 is 15 amino acids. This chain's CDR3 is CASRQTGESTGELFF. CDR3 nucleotide sequence: TGTGCCAGCAGGCAGACAGGGGAGAGCACCGGGGAGCTGTTTTTT.

This clonotype was found once. The V and J genes are TRBV7-4 and TRBJ2-7; TRBD1 matches 9 bases. The CDR3 is 13 amino acids. V dropped 7 bases and J dropped 5; count of bases not matched to a gene: 6. Germline CDR1 reads SGHVT; CDR2 reads SQSDAQ. As DNA, the CDR3 is TGTGCCAGCACACGGACAGGGGCCCACGAGCAGTACTTC. It codes for CASTRTGAHEQYF. Combining the CDR3 with reference TRBV7-4 and TRBJ2-7 gives the whole variable domain GAGVSQSPRYKVAKRGRDVALRCDSISGHVTLYWYRQTLGQGSEVLTYSQSDAQRDKSGRPSGRFSAERPERSVSTLKIQRTEQGDSAVYLCASTRTGAHEQYFGPGTRLTVT.

This clonotype turned up a few times. This rearrangement joins TRBV29-1 to TRBJ2-5, with 7 bases fitting TRBD1. The germline V gene encodes CDR1 SQVTM and CDR2 ANQGSEA. The CDR3 length is 12 residues. V was pared by 3 bases and J by 5 bases, with 3 bases of the junction left unmatched. The chain's CDR3 is CSVEGQKETQYF. CDR3 nucleotides: TGCAGCGTTGAGGGACAGAAGGAGACCCAGTACTTC. Looking up the rest from reference TRBV29-1 and TRBJ2-5 gives the full variable domain: SAVISQKPSRDICQRGTSLTIQCQVDSQVTMMFWYRQQPGQSLTLIATANQGSEATYESGFVIDKFPISRPNLTFSTLTVSNMSPEDSSIYLCSVEGQKETQYFGPGTRLLVL.

The CDR3 spells CSALGTSGNTGELFF. The CDR3 coding sequence is TGCAGTGCTCTCGGGACTAGCGGGAACACCGGGGAGCTGTTTTTT. The gene calls are TRBV20-1 and TRBJ2-2; TRBD2 matches at 11 bases. The length of the CDR3 is 15 residues. Germline V gives CDR1 DFQATT, CDR2 SNEGSKA (reference sequence). V dropped 5 bases and J dropped 1; count of bases not matched to a gene: 3.

The table lists this clonotype with a count of one. The junction does not match germline at one end; this may be a read error. The V gene is TRBV7-9, the J gene TRBJ1-5, with D uncertain. The length of the CDR3 is 14 residues. CDR1 is SEHNR, CDR2 FQNEAQ, per germline (reference sequence). The chain's CDR3 is CASIPRATDQPHHF. CDR3 sequence (DNA): TGTGCCAGCATCCCCCGGGCTACCGATCAGCCCCATCATTTT.

This chain joins TRBV30 and TRBJ2-7, with 9 nucleotides matching TRBD1. Germline CDR1 is GTSNPN and CDR2 is SVGIG (reference sequence). After removal of 5 bases from V and 6 bases from J, the junction contained 11 bases not matched to a gene. The CDR3 contains 14 residues. CDR3 region: CAWLWGQGIGEQYF. DNA of the CDR3: TGTGCCTGGTTGTGGGGACAGGGCATCGGCGAGCAGTACTTC.

The V and J genes are TRBV6-1 and TRBJ2-7, with D hard to call. V lost 7 bases, J lost 6 bases, and 19 bases lay in between. The CDR3 spans 14 residues. Germline V gene lookup returns CDR1 MNHNS and CDR2 SASEGT. CDR3 sequence reads: CASTDRGRLVEQYF. CDR3 DNA: TGTGCCAGCACCGACCGAGGACGATTAGTCGAGCAGTACTTC.

This rearrangement joins TRBV20-1 to TRBJ1-2; TRBD1 is a possible D gene (5 bases). Germline V gene data show CDR1 as DFQATT and CDR2 as SNEGSKA (reference sequence). This CDR3 region has 13 residues. Trimming stripped 5 bases from V and 4 bases from J, with 14 bases between. CDR3 coding DNA: TGCAGTGCTCCGGGGTCCGGGGGCTATGGCTACACCTTC. It translates to CSAPGSGGYGYTF.

This clonotype was detected a few times. The chain links TRBV12-3 or TRBV12-4 to TRBJ2-2; D not resolved. This CDR3 contains 15 residues. V was cut by 2 bases and J by 1 base, with 8 bases left in between. CDR3 sequence reads: CASSLLTGNTGELFF. Written as DNA, the CDR3 is TGTGCCAGCAGTTTATTAACGGGGAACACCGGGGAGCTGTTTTTT.

This clonotype was detected a few times. The chain combines TRBV10-3 with TRBJ2-5, with 8 bases lining up with TRBD2. After removal of 5 bases from V and 4 bases from J, the junction contained 9 bases not matched to a gene. The CDR3 runs 15 residues. Germline CDR1 and CDR2: ENHRY and SYGVKD. Written as DNA, the CDR3 is TGTGCCATCAGTTCCCCGGGGGGGGGGGGAGAGACCCAGTACTTC. Translating it yields CAISSPGGGGETQYF.

The sample holds many counts of this clonotype. The gene calls are TRBV28 and TRBJ1-2; D uncertain. This CDR3 comprises 14 residues. Germline CDR1 MDHEN, CDR2 SYDVKM. Between the trimmed V and J ends, which lost 2 bases and 1 base, there was a span of 8 bases. The CDR3 DNA sequence: TGTGCCAGCAGTTTAGGGTCCAGTAACTATGGCTACACCTTC. Its translation: CASSLGSSNYGYTF.

This clonotype was seen only a few times. The chain couples TRBV6-2 or TRBV6-3 to TRBJ2-5; TRBD2 is a possible D gene (5 bases). Germline lookup yields CDR1 MNHEY and CDR2 SVGEGT. V was clipped by 8 bases and J by 8 bases, with 15 bases between them. The CDR3 sequence is 12 residues long. CDR3 protein: CASQAPRGTQYF. The CDR3, as DNA: TGTGCCAGCCAGGCCCCCCGGGGTACCCAGTACTTC.

V is TRBV7-2 and J is TRBJ2-4; D is unclear. The CDR3 has 13 amino acids. From germline, CDR1 is SGHTA and CDR2 FQGNSA. Trimming shortened V by 5 bases and J by 8 bases, and 13 bases separated the two germline ends. As DNA, the CDR3 is TGTGCCAGCAGCCGACGCACAGAGGACATTCAGTACTTC. It translates to CASSRRTEDIQYF.

The V call is TRBV10-3, the J call TRBJ1-2; D not resolved. The V gene's germline CDR1 is ENHRY and CDR2 SYGVKD. The CDR3 runs to 13 residues. Trimming left V 6 bases short and J 6 bases short, with 14 bases between. This CDR3 is CAIRRALGHGYTF. The DNA of the CDR3 is TGTGCCATCAGAAGGGCCCTAGGGCATGGCTACACCTTC.

The chain joins TRBV12-3 or TRBV12-4 to TRBJ1-5; D gene unclear. The CDR3 spans 14 residues. V was cut by 6 bases and J by 5 bases, with 14 bases left in between. CDR3 sequence: CASRREVWDQPQHF. The DNA for the CDR3 is TGTGCCAGCAGGAGGGAGGTTTGGGATCAGCCCCAGCATTTT.

This clonotype came up many times. The chain uses TRBV7-3 and TRBJ2-7, with 7 bases fitting TRBD1. This CDR3 comprises 15 residues. Germline-derived CDR1 and CDR2 are SGHTA and FQGTGA. The J segment lost 3 bases and the V segment lost 0 bases, leaving 5 bases of the junction unmatched. The CDR3 DNA reads as TGTGCCAGCAGCTTAACCGGGACAGTAGGCTACGAGCAGTACTTC. Its translation: CASSLTGTVGYEQYF.

The count of this clonotype is one. Relative to the germline gene, one junction end is altered; a read error may explain this. This CDR3 reads CASSLGQGGETPYF. As DNA, the CDR3 is TGTGCCAGCAGTTTAGGACAGGGTGGAGAGACCCCGTACTTC. This sequence joins TRBV12-3 or TRBV12-4 and TRBJ2-5; 7 bases align to TRBD1. CDR3 length equals 14 residues.

For this clonotype: A much larger clone differs from this one at a single base, so this may be a read error. The conserved closing phenylalanine or tryptophan is absent in this CDR3, likely reflecting a read error. The chain couples TRBV7-2 to TRBJ1-2; D possibly corresponds to TRBD1 (5 bases). Trimming took 5 bases from V and 4 from J, leaving 14 bases between them. Germline values: CDR1 SGHTA, CDR2 FQGNSA. This CDR3 is 14 amino acids long. CDR3 sequence (DNA): TGTGCCAGCAGCCCATCGGGGGGTACCTATGGCTACACCTTA. Translated, it gives CASSPSGGTYGYTL.

This clonotype was counted a few times. The rearrangement links TRBV4-1 to TRBJ2-1; 11 bases match TRBD2. The V and J ends lost 3 bases and 8 bases, in that order; junction bases with no gene match: 6. CDR3 length equals 15 residues. CDR1 MGHRA and CDR2 YSYEKL come from the germline V gene. CDR3 sequence: CASSHTSGGGYEQFF. In DNA form, the CDR3 reads TGCGCCAGCAGCCATACTAGCGGGGGAGGCTATGAGCAGTTCTTC.

This CDR3 is CASSQVSGGPSHEQFF. CDR3 sequence (DNA): TGCGCCAGCAGCCAAGTGAGCGGGGGCCCGTCCCATGAGCAGTTCTTC. The genes are TRBV4-3 and TRBJ2-1; 8 bases match TRBD2. Germline loops: CDR1 LGHNA, CDR2 YSLEER. The CDR3 covers 16 residues. Trimming at V came to 1 base and at J to 8 bases, leaving 10 bases not matched to a gene.

The chain employs TRBV4-1 and TRBJ1-1; D not resolved. V lost 2 bases and J 4 bases, leaving 14 bases between the germline ends. The CDR3 has 15 residues. The germline CDR1 and CDR2 sequences are MGHRA and YSYEKL. CDR3 sequence reads: CASSQLQSPGTEAFF. The CDR3 DNA reads as TGCGCCAGCAGCCAATTGCAGAGCCCGGGCACTGAAGCTTTCTTT.

In the case of this clonotype: A clone one base away is much larger, so this may be a read error. The chain recombines TRBV7-9 with TRBJ2-5, with D tentatively TRBD2 (7 bases). This CDR3 comprises 15 residues. Germline assignment: CDR1 SEHNR and CDR2 FQNEAQ (reference sequence). Here the CDR3 DNA reads TGTGCCAGCAGCCCGTCGGCGGGGGCCCCGGGGACCAAGTACTTC. This encodes CASSPSAGAPGTKYF.